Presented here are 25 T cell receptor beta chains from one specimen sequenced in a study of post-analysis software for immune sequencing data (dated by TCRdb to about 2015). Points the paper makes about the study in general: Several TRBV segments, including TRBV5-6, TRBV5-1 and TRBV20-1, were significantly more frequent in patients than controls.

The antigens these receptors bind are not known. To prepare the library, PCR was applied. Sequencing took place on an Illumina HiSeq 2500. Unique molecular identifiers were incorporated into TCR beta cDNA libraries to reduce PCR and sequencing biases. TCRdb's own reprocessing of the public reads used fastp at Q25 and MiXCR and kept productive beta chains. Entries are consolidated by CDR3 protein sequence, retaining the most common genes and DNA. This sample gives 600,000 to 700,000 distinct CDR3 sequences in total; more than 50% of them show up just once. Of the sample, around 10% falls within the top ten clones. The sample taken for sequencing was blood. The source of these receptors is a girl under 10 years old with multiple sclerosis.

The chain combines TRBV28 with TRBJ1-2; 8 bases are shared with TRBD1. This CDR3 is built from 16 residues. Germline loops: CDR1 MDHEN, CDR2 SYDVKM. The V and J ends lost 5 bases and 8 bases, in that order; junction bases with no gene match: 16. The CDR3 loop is CASSKTGGGKDWGYTF. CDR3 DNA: TGTGCCAGCAGTAAAACAGGGGGAGGTAAAGATTGGGGCTACACCTTC.

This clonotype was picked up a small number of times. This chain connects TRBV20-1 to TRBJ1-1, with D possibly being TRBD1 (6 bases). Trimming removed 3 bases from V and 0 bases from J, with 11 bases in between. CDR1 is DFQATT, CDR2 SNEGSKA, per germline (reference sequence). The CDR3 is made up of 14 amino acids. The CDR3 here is CSASRGAMNTEAFF. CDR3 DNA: TGCAGTGCTAGCCGGGGGGCGATGAACACTGAAGCTTTCTTT.

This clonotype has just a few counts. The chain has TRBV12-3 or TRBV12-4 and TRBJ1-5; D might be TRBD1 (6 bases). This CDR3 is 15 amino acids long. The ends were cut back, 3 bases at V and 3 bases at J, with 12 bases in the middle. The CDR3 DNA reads TGTGCCAGCAGTTTGGGATACAGGGTCAATCAGCCCCAGCATTTT. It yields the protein CASSLGYRVNQPQHF.

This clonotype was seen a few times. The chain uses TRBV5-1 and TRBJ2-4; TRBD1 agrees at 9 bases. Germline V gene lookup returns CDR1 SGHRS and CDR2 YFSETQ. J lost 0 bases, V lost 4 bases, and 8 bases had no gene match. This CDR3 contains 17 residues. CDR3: CASSPGTGTLAKNIQYF. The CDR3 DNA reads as TGCGCCAGCAGCCCCGGGACAGGGACCCTAGCCAAAAACATTCAGTACTTC.

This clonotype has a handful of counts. CDR3 sequence reads: CASRFGGSSYNEQFF. DNA for the CDR3: TGTGCCAGCAGATTCGGGGGGAGCTCCTACAATGAGCAGTTCTTC. The chain joins TRBV5-5 to TRBJ2-1, with 7 bases matching TRBD2. From germline, CDR1 is SGHKS and CDR2 YYEKEE (reference sequence). Trimming at V came to 5 bases and at J to 0 bases, leaving 5 bases not matched to a gene. The CDR3 has 15 amino acids.

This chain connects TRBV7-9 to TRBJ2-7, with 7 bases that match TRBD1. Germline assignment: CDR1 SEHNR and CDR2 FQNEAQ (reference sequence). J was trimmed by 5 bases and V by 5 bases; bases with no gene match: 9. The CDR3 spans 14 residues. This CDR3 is CASSEATGIDEQYF. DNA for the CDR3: TGTGCCAGCAGCGAAGCGACAGGGATCGACGAGCAGTACTTC.

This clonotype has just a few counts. The CDR3 reads CASSSSPWGRTTDTQYF. CDR3 DNA sequence: TGTGCCAGCAGCTCGAGCCCTTGGGGCAGGACCACAGATACGCAGTATTTT. The rearrangement uses TRBV5-5 and TRBJ2-3; weak D call: TRBD1 (5 bases). The germline gives CDR1 SGHKS, CDR2 YYEKEE (reference sequence). V gave up 3 bases and J gave up 2 bases, with 19 bases separating them. CDR3 size: 17 residues.

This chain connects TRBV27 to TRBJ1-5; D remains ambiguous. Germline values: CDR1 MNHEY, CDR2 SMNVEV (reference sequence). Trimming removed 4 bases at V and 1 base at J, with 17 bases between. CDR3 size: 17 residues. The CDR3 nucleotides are TGTGCCAGCAGTTCACTTTCGGGGAGGAGGAGCAATCAGCCCCAGCATTTT. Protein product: CASSSLSGRRSNQPQHF.

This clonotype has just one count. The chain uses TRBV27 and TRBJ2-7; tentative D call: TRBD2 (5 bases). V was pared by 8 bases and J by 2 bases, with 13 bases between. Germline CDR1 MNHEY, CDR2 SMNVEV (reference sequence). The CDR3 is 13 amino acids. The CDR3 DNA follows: TGTGCCAGCGGCAGGACTGCCACCTACGAGCAGTACTTC. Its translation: CASGRTATYEQYF.

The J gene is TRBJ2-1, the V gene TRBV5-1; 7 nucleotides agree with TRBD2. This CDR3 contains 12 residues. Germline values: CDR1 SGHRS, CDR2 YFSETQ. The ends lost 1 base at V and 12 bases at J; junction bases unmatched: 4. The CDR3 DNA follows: TGCGCCAGCAGCTTGAAGGGAGGGTCGCAGTTCTTC. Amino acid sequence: CASSLKGGSQFF.

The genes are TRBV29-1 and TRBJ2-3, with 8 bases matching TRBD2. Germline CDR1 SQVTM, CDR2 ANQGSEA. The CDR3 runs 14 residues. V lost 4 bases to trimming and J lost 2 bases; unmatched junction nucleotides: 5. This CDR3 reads CSVAAGAYTDTQYF. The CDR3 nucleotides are TGCAGCGTTGCAGCGGGGGCTTACACAGATACGCAGTATTTT.

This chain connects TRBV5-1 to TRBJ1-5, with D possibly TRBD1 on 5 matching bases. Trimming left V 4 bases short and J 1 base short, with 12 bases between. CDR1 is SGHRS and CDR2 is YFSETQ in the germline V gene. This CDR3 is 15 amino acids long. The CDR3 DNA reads TGCGCCAGCAGCCTAACCTCAGGGAGCAATCAGCCCCAGCATTTT. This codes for CASSLTSGSNQPQHF.

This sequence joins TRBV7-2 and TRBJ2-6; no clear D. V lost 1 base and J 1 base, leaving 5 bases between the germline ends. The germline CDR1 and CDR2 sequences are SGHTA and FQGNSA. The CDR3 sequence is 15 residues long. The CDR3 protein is CASSLEFSGANVLTF. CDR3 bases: TGTGCCAGCAGCTTAGAGTTTTCTGGGGCCAACGTCCTGACTTTC.

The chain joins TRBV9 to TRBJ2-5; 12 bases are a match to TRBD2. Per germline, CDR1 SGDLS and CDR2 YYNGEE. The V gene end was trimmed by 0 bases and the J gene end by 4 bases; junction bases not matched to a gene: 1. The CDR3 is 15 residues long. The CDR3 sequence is CASSVGGLAGETQYF. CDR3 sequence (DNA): TGTGCCAGCAGCGTAGGGGGACTAGCGGGAGAGACCCAGTACTTC.

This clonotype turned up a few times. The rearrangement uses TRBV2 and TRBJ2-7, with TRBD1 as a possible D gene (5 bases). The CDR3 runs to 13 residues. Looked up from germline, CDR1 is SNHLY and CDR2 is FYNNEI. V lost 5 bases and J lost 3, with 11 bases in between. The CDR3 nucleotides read TGTGCCAGCAGTCTGGACACGAACTACGAGCAGTACTTC. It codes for CASSLDTNYEQYF.

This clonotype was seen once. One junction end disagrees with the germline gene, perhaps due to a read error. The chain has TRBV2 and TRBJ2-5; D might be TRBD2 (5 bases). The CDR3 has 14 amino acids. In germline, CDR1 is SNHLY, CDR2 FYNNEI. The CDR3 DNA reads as TGCGCCAGCATGAAAGGGAGAGTTCCAGAGACCCAGTACTTC. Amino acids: CASMKGRVPETQYF.

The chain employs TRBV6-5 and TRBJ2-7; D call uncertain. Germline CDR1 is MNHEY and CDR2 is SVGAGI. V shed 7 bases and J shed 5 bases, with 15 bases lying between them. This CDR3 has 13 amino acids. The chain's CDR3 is CASTPGWSHEQYF. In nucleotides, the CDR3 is TGTGCCAGCACCCCTGGTTGGAGCCACGAGCAGTACTTC.

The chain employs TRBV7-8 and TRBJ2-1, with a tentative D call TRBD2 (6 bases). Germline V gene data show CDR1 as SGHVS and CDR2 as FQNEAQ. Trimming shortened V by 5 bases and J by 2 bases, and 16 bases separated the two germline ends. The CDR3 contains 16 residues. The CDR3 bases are TGTGCCAGCAGCCCGGGGACTTCCCTCGCCTACAATGAGCAGTTCTTC. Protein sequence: CASSPGTSLAYNEQFF.

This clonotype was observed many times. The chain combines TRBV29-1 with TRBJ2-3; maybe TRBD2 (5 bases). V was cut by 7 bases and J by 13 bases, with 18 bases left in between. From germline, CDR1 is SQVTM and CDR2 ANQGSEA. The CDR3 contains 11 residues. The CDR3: CSAEESPTKYF. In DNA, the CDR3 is TGCAGCGCCGAAGAGTCGCCGACTAAGTATTTT.

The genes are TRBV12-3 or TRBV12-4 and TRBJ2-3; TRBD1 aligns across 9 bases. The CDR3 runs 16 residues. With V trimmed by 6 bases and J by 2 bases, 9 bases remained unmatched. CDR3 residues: CASSSGTGPLTDTQYF. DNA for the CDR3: TGTGCCAGCAGCAGTGGGACAGGGCCACTCACAGATACGCAGTATTTT.

The CDR3 here is CAIALAGTTDTQYF. As DNA, the CDR3 is TGTGCCATCGCTCTAGCGGGGACCACAGATACGCAGTATTTT. The genes are TRBV10-3 and TRBJ2-3; 9 bases agree with TRBD2. Germline values: CDR1 ENHRY, CDR2 SYGVKD. V lost 8 bases to trimming and J lost 2 bases; unmatched junction nucleotides: 5. CDR3 length equals 14 residues.

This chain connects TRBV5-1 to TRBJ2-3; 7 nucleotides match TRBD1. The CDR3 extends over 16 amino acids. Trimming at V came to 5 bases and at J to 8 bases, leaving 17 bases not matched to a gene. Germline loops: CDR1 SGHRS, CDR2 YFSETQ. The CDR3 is CASSNVQGIAVGTQYF. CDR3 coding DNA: TGCGCCAGCAGTAACGTACAGGGGATCGCGGTGGGTACGCAGTATTTT.

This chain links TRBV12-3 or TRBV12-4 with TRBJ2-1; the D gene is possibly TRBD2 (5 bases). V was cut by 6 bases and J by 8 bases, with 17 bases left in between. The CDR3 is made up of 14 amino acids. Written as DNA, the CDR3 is TGTGCCAGCAGCCCTCGGGATACTAGGGATGAGCAGTTCTTC. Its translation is CASSPRDTRDEQFF.

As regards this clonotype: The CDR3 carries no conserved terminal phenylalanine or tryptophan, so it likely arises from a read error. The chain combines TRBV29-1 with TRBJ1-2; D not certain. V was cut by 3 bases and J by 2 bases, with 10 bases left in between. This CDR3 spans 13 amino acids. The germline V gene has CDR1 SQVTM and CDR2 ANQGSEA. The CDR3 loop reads CSVDADGNYGYTC. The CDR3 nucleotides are TGCAGCGTTGATGCCGACGGGAACTATGGCTACACCTGC.

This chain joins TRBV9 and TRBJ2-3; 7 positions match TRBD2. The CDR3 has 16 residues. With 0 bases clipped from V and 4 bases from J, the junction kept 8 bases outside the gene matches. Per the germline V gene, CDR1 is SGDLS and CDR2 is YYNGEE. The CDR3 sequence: CASSVALGEGPDTQYF. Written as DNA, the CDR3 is TGTGCCAGCAGCGTAGCGCTGGGGGAGGGTCCAGATACGCAGTATTTT.